Listed below are T cell receptor beta chains from one sample, sequenced in a study of blood T cell repertoires in COVID-19. Some clones are missing from TCRdb's copy, which holds only in-frame ones; the method was immunoSEQ multiplex PCR. The sample yields fewer than 350,000 clones, approximately 83% seen once. Material for sequencing was peripheral blood. These receptors were obtained from a woman in her thirties who had recovered from COVID-19. The CDR3 runs from the conserved cysteine through the conserved F or W. D genes are given only for firm matches. Size values are once, few and many counts, or a class for expanded clones, and some rows have none.

clone size	J gene	D gene	V gene	CDR3 protein	CDR3 DNA
-	TRBJ2-3	TRBD2	TRBV5-6	CASSPGRPDTQYF	TGTGCCAGCAGCCCCGGGAGGCCAGATACGCAGTATTTT
-	TRBJ2-7	-	TRBV6-5	CASSYEVGAYEQYF	TGTGCCAGCAGTTACGAGGTTGGCGCCTACGAGCAGTACTTC
-	TRBJ2-7	-	TRBV19	CASSTGTGTYEQYF	TGTGCCAGTAGTACCGGGACTGGCACCTACGAGCAGTACTTC
-	TRBJ2-7	-	TRBV5-4	CASSSPGLGVMYF	TGTGCCAGCAGCTCTCCGGGACTGGGAGTTATGTACTTC
-	TRBJ2-2	-	TRBV4-3	CASSQGGVGELFF	TGCGCCAGCAGCCAAGGTGGAGTTGGGGAGCTGTTTTTT
-	TRBJ2-7	TRBD1	TRBV3-1/TRBV3-2	CASSPRDREDEQYF	TGTGCCAGCAGCCCGCGGGACAGGGAGGACGAGCAGTACTTC
-	TRBJ2-2	-	TRBV21-1	CASSPRRRPKDGELFF	TGTGCCAGCAGCCCTCGGAGGAGGCCCAAGGACGGGGAGCTGTTTTTT
-	TRBJ2-3	-	TRBV11-2	CASSLSGRDTDTQYF	TGTGCCAGCAGCTTATCCGGGCGGGACACAGATACGCAGTATTTT
-	TRBJ2-7	-	TRBV28	CASSFFQYEQYF	TGTGCCAGCAGTTTTTTCCAGTACGAGCAGTACTTC
-	TRBJ2-7	TRBD2	TRBV28	CASSLSGAYEQYF	TGTGCCAGCTCTCTCAGCGGGGCCTACGAGCAGTACTTC
-	TRBJ1-2	TRBD1	TRBV19	CASSIPGQVVYSYTF	TGTGCCAGTAGTATACCCGGACAGGTCGTCTATAGCTACACCTTC
-	TRBJ1-3	-	TRBV7-2	CASSLVIGGVSGNTIYF	TGTGCCAGCAGCTTAGTGATCGGCGGAGTCTCTGGAAACACCATATATTTT
-	TRBJ2-7	-	TRBV11-1	CASSDGRGYEQYF	TGTGCCAGCAGCGACGGGAGAGGCTACGAGCAGTACTTC
-	TRBJ1-6	-	TRBV9	CASSSGELGNYRISLYNSPLHF	TGTGCCAGCAGCTCCGGAGAGCTTGGAAACTACCGGATCTCTTTATATAATTCACCCCTCCACTTT
-	TRBJ2-1	TRBD2	TRBV7-2	CASSLLAGYHNEQFF	TGTGCCAGCAGCTTACTAGCGGGATACCACAATGAGCAGTTCTTC
-	TRBJ1-4	-	TRBV5-8	CASSFGTLGEKLFF	TGTGCCAGCAGCTTCGGGACTCTGGGGGAAAAACTGTTTTTT
-	TRBJ1-2	TRBD1	TRBV12-3/TRBV12-4	CASMLQGVGGYTF	TGTGCCAGCATGTTACAGGGGGTTGGTGGCTACACCTTC
-	TRBJ1-2	TRBD1	TRBV19	CASSLGQGFYGYTF	TGTGCCAGTAGTCTTGGACAGGGCTTCTATGGCTACACCTTC
-	TRBJ1-3	-	TRBV6-6	CASSATGLSGNTIYF	TGTGCCAGCAGTGCCACAGGGTTATCTGGAAACACCATATATTTT
-	TRBJ1-6	TRBD1	TRBV30	CAWSQRDRGGSPLHF	TGTGCCTGGAGCCAACGGGACAGGGGTGGATCACCCCTCCACTTT
-	TRBJ2-7	TRBD1	TRBV5-6	CASSLQPTGYEQYF	TGTGCCAGCAGCTTACAACCGACAGGGTACGAGCAGTACTTC
-	TRBJ1-6	-	TRBV19	CASSIRGMNSPLHF	TGTGCCAGTAGTATTAGGGGGATGAATTCACCCCTCCACTTT
-	TRBJ1-5	TRBD1	TRBV27	CASRDRESQPQHF	TGTGCCAGCAGGGACAGGGAATCTCAGCCCCAGCATTTT
-	TRBJ1-3	-	TRBV6-2/TRBV6-3	CASSYGGSSGNTIYF	TGTGCCAGCAGTTACGGAGGGAGCTCTGGAAACACCATATATTTT
-	TRBJ1-5	-	TRBV19	CAPKSGAGSQPQHF	TGTGCCCCCAAGTCGGGCGCGGGGAGTCAGCCCCAGCATTTT
once	TRBJ2-2	TRBD1	TRBV3-1/TRBV3-2	CASSQARGLQNTGELFF	TGTGCCAGCAGCCAGGCCAGGGGGCTCCAGAACACCGGGGAGCTGTTTTTT
-	TRBJ2-2	-	TRBV7-8	CASSLVVDRSNTGELFF	TGTGCCAGCAGCTTAGTGGTCGACAGATCTAACACCGGGGAGCTGTTTTTT
-	TRBJ1-1	TRBD1	TRBV28	CASSLLGTGDTEAFF	TGTGCCAGCAGTTTATTGGGGACAGGGGACACTGAAGCTTTCTTT
-	TRBJ1-4	TRBD1	TRBV6-1	CASSEARDRNEKLFF	TGTGCCAGCAGTGAAGCGCGGGACAGGAATGAAAAACTGTTTTTT
-	TRBJ2-2	-	TRBV15	CATSRGPSNTGELFF	TGTGCCACCAGCAGAGGTCCGTCGAACACCGGGGAGCTGTTTTTT
-	TRBJ2-1	-	TRBV5-1	CASSLPPTVTNEQFF	TGCGCCAGCAGCTTGCCCCCGACAGTAACCAATGAGCAGTTCTTC
-	TRBJ1-6	-	TRBV10-2	CASSDSRESPLHF	TGCGCCAGCAGTGACAGCAGGGAATCACCCCTCCACTTT
few	TRBJ2-2	TRBD1	TRBV7-2	CASSLSLRQGYTGELFF	TGTGCCAGCAGCTTAAGCTTGAGACAGGGGTACACCGGGGAGCTGTTTTTT
-	TRBJ2-7	-	TRBV6-6	CASSYSWRNSYEQYF	TGTGCCAGCAGTTACTCCTGGAGAAACTCCTACGAGCAGTACTTC
-	TRBJ1-3	TRBD1	TRBV5-1	CASSGQGAGNTIYF	TGCGCCAGCAGTGGTCAGGGGGCCGGAAACACCATATATTTT
-	TRBJ2-7	TRBD1	TRBV19	CASGQGASYEQYF	TGTGCCAGTGGACAGGGGGCGAGCTACGAGCAGTACTTC
-	TRBJ1-1	-	TRBV4-2	CASSQSAVNTEAFF	TGTGCCAGCAGCCAATCGGCGGTGAACACTGAAGCTTTCTTT